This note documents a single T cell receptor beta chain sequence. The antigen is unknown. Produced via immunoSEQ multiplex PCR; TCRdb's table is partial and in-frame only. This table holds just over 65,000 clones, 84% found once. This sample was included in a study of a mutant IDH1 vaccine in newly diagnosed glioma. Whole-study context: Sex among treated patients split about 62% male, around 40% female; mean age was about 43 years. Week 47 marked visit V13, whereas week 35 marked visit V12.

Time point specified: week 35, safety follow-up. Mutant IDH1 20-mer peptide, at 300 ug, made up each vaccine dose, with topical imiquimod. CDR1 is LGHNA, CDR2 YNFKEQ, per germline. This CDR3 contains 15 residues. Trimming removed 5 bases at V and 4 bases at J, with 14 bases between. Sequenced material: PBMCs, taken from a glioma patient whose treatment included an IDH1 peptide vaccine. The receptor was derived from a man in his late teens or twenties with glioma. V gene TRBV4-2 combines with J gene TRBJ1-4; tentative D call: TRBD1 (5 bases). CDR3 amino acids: CASSAPGVGNEKLFF. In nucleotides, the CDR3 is TGTGCCAGCAGCGCCCCGGGGGTCGGTAATGAAAAACTGTTTTTT.